A single sample is the source of the 17 T cell receptor beta chains below, sequenced in a study of T cell responses to AZD1222 COVID-19 vaccine. Method: immunoSEQ multiplex PCR; TCRdb's copy keeps in-frame clones and lacks some. The sample has 30,000 to 35,000 clones; 78% are singletons. Sequencing was performed on peripheral blood, taken 28 days after the second AZD1222 dose. The origin of the receptors is an adult who received the AZD1222 COVID-19 vaccine.

V and J are TRBV7-2 and TRBJ2-1, with a weak D call TRBD2 (7 bases). Trimming removed 5 bases from V and 3 bases from J, with 14 bases in between. The length of the CDR3 is 15 residues. Germline CDR1 reads SGHTA; CDR2 reads FQGNSA. For the CDR3, the DNA is TGTGCCAGCAGCCCAAGGAGGGGGGGCTACAATGAGCAGTTCTTC. It translates to CASSPRRGGYNEQFF.

The rearrangement joins TRBV2 to TRBJ1-6; the D gene is possibly TRBD1 (6 bases). Trimming cost V 7 bases and J 6 bases, with 13 bases left between them. CDR1 and CDR2 from the germline V gene are SNHLY and FYNNEI. The CDR3 has 14 residues. CDR3 in amino acids: CASIPGTPNSPLHF. CDR3 bases: TGTGCCAGCATTCCCGGGACACCTAATTCACCCCTCCACTTT.

The chain combines TRBV28 with TRBJ2-2; D call uncertain. The CDR3 spans 13 residues. Germline V gene data show CDR1 as MDHEN and CDR2 as SYDVKM. V was shortened by 2 bases and J by 6 bases, with 7 bases between the two germline ends. Here the CDR3 DNA reads TGTGCCAGCAGTTTAAGTGGTGCCGGGGAGCTGTTTTTT. Its protein product is CASSLSGAGELFF.

This chain links TRBV20-1 with TRBJ1-2, with a tentative D call TRBD1 (5 bases). The CDR3 is made up of 12 amino acids. Germline loops: CDR1 DFQATT, CDR2 SNEGSKA (reference sequence). V shed 3 bases and J shed 3 bases, with 8 bases lying between them. CDR3 in amino acids: CSASGGDYGYTF. CDR3 DNA: TGCAGTGCTAGTGGGGGGGACTATGGCTACACCTTC.

By proportion, this clone is medium-sized. The chain links TRBV7-9 to TRBJ1-1, with 7 bases fitting TRBD1. The CDR3 consists of 17 residues. Germline CDR1 is SEHNR and CDR2 is FQNEAQ (reference sequence). J was trimmed by 6 bases and V by 7 bases; bases with no gene match: 20. CDR3 loop: CASTMGGGQAPFSEAFF. The CDR3 DNA sequence: TGTGCCAGCACCATGGGGGGTGGACAGGCACCTTTCTCTGAAGCTTTCTTT. The whole variable domain, filled in from reference TRBV7-9 and TRBJ1-1, reads DTGVSQNPRHKITKRGQNVTFRCDPISEHNRLYWYRQTLGQGPEFLTYFQNEAQLEKSRLLSDRFSAERPKGSFSTLEIQRTEQGDSAMYLCASTMGGGQAPFSEAFFGQGTRLTVV.

The chain carries TRBV4-3 and TRBJ2-2, with 15 bases fitting TRBD2. Germline lookup yields CDR1 LGHNA and CDR2 YSLEER. This CDR3 spans 18 amino acids. The J segment lost 5 bases and the V segment lost 3 bases, leaving 7 bases of the junction unmatched. This CDR3 is CASSHRTGTSGRTGELFF. CDR3 bases: TGCGCCAGCAGCCACCGAACCGGGACTAGCGGGAGGACCGGGGAGCTGTTTTTT.

This clone is a singleton in its sample. The V and J genes are TRBV18 and TRBJ2-7; the D gene is possibly TRBD1 (6 bases). This CDR3 spans 13 amino acids. Germline V gene data show CDR1 as KGHSH and CDR2 as LQKENI. CDR3 residues: CASSPGQNREPHV. CDR3 bases: TGTGCCAGCTCACCTGGACAGAACAGGGAACCGCACGTC.

The chain links TRBV28 to TRBJ2-1; 8 bases fit TRBD2. Germline-derived CDR1 and CDR2 are MDHEN and SYDVKM. The CDR3 runs 19 residues. V lost 7 bases and J lost 3; bases outside the gene matches: 20. The CDR3 spells CASIPRDILSGLGYNEQFF. The CDR3, as DNA: TGTGCCAGCATCCCACGGGACATCCTGTCGGGACTAGGCTACAATGAGCAGTTCTTC. The complete variable domain, with remaining parts taken from reference TRBV28 and TRBJ2-1, reads DVKVTQSSRYLVKRTGEKVFLECVQDMDHENMFWYRQDPGLGLRLIYFSYDVKMKEKGDIPEGYSVSREKKERFSLILESASTNQTSMYLCASIPRDILSGLGYNEQFFGPGTRLTVL.

This clone appeared a few times. The J gene is TRBJ2-1, the V gene TRBV15, with 13 bases that match TRBD2. The CDR3 extends over 16 amino acids. Germline values: CDR1 LNHNV, CDR2 YYDKDF (reference sequence). Trimming took 1 base from V and 8 from J; bases not matched to a gene: 5. The CDR3 here is CATSRGTSGSSHEQFF. For the CDR3, the DNA is TGTGCCACCAGCAGAGGGACTAGCGGGAGTAGCCATGAGCAGTTCTTC.

This clone was counted a few times. The chain carries TRBV5-4 and TRBJ2-3; the D gene could be TRBD1 or TRBD2 (5 bases each). Germline CDR1 is SGHNT and CDR2 is YYREEE (reference sequence). CDR3 length: 14 residues. Trimming left V 4 bases short and J 1 base short, with 10 bases between. CDR3 loop: CASSHGAGTDTQYF. The CDR3 nucleotides are TGTGCCAGCAGCCACGGGGCCGGCACAGATACGCAGTATTTT.

The count of this clone is one. The rearrangement joins TRBV2 to TRBJ2-6; D possibly uses TRBD1 or TRBD2 (5 bases each). Germline values: CDR1 SNHLY, CDR2 FYNNEI. V was clipped by 8 bases and J by 0 bases, with 17 bases between them. The CDR3 contains 17 residues. CDR3 DNA: TGTGCCAGCGCCAAGGACGGGGCCAGCTCTGGGGCCAACGTCCTGACTTTC. Protein sequence: CASAKDGASSGANVLTF.

The rearrangement joins TRBV6-5 to TRBJ1-5; D remains ambiguous. The length of the CDR3 is 13 residues. Trimming shortened V by 4 bases and J by 3 bases, and 7 bases separated the two germline ends. CDR1 MNHEY and CDR2 SVGAGI come from the germline V gene. The CDR3 bases are TGTGCCAGCAGTTCCGTCCCCAATCAGCCCCAGCATTTT. This codes for CASSSVPNQPQHF.

CDR3 protein: CASSFLRATEAFF. The CDR3, as DNA: TGTGCCAGCAGCTTTCTCCGAGCGACTGAAGCTTTCTTT. The rearrangement links TRBV5-5 to TRBJ1-1; D not resolved. Germline CDR1 reads SGHKS; CDR2 reads YYEKEE (reference sequence). The CDR3 runs 13 residues. Trimming stripped 2 bases from V and 5 bases from J, with 10 bases between.

This chain connects TRBV7-6 to TRBJ1-5, with D possibly TRBD1 on 5 matching bases. The germline CDR1 and CDR2 sequences are SGHVS and FNYEAQ. V shed 1 base and J shed 2 bases, with 6 bases lying between them. CDR3 length equals 14 residues. For the CDR3, the DNA is TGTGCCAGCAGCTTAGGAGGGGGCAATCAGCCCCAGCATTTT. Translating gives CASSLGGGNQPQHF.

The V and J genes are TRBV5-8 and TRBJ2-6; D may be TRBD2 (5 bases). Trimming left V 1 base short and J 2 bases short, with 7 bases between. The germline V gene has CDR1 SGHTS and CDR2 YDEGEE. The CDR3 length is 15 residues. In nucleotides, the CDR3 is TGTGCCAGCAGCTTGACCGGGACTGGGGCCAACGTCCTGACTTTC. This sequence encodes CASSLTGTGANVLTF.

The chain uses TRBV6-2 or TRBV6-3 and TRBJ2-5, with D maybe TRBD2 (5 bases). Germline V gene data show CDR1 as MNHEY and CDR2 as SVGEGT. The CDR3 consists of 18 residues. V lost 0 bases, J lost 1 base, and 18 bases lay in between. In nucleotides, the CDR3 is TGTGCCAGCAGTTACTCGCCGTCCAGCGGAACCATCCAAGAGACCCAGTACTTC. Translation gives CASSYSPSSGTIQETQYF.

V is TRBV6-5 and J is TRBJ1-2, with D possibly TRBD1 on 5 matching bases. The CDR3 extends over 14 amino acids. Deletions cut 2 bases from V and 8 bases from J, with 15 bases between. Germline V lookup: CDR1 MNHEY, CDR2 SVGAGI. CDR3 region: CASSYGGSSRGYTF. DNA for the CDR3: TGTGCCAGCAGTTACGGGGGTAGCTCGCGGGGCTACACCTTC.